Described below is a single TCR beta chain sequence and its context. Its specificity is not known. This sample stems from a study of OX40 agonist ivuxolimab in advanced cancers. This CDR3 is built from 15 residues. CDR1 is SGHNT and CDR2 is YYREEE in the germline V gene (reference sequence). V dropped 4 bases and J dropped 1 base, with 14 bases sitting between them. At baseline, cycle 4 day 1, and cycle 7 day 1, blood was sampled. General study findings and limits: Among the nonresponders, some also had low normalized T-cell clonal expansion. Patients with a partial response at 0.1-3.0 mg/kg had among the lowest clonal expansion. Relative to CD4+, CD8+ T cells held more expanded clones on average.

Method: immunoSEQ multiplex PCR; TCRdb's copy keeps in-frame clones and lacks some. The data show around 68,000 clones, around nine tenths seen once. The clonotype originates from an adult with an advanced solid tumor such as melanoma, head and neck, liver or kidney cancer. The rearrangement uses TRBV5-4 and TRBJ1-1; no clear D. Sequenced material: CD4+ or CD8+ T cells sorted from blood, taken in a trial of the OX40 agonist ivuxolimab. CDR3 nucleotides: TGTGCCAGCAGCCCCGCTCGTACACCGAACACTGAAGCTTTCTTT. It yields the protein CASSPARTPNTEAFF.